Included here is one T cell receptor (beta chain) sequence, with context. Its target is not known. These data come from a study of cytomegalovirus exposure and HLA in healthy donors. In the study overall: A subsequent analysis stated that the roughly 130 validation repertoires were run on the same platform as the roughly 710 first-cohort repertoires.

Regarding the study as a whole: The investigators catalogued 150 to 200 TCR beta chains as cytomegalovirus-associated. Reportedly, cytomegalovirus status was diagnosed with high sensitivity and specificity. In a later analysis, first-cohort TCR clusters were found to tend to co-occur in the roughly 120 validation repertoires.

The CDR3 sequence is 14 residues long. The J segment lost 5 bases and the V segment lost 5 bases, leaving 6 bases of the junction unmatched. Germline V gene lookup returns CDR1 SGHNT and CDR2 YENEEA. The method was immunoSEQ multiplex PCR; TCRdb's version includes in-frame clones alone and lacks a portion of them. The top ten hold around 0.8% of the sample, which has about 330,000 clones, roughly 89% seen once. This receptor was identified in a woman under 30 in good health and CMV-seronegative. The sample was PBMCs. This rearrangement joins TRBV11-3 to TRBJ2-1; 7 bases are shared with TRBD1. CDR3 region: CASSNRQGNNEQFF. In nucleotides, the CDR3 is TGTGCCAGCAGCAACCGACAGGGTAACAATGAGCAGTTCTTC.